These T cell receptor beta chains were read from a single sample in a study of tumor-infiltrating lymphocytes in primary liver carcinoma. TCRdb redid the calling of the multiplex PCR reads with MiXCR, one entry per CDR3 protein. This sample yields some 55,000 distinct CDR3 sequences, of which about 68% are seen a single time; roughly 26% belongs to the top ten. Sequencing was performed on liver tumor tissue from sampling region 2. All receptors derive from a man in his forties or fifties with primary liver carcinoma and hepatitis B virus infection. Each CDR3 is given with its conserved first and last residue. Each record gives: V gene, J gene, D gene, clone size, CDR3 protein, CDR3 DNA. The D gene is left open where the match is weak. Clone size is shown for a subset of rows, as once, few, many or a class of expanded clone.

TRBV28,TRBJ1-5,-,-,CVSRLPGSYSNQPQHF,TGTGTCAGCAGATTACCCGGGAGCTATAGCAATCAACCCCAGCATTTT
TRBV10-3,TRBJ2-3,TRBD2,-,CAINTRILAGLSTDTHYF,TGTGCCATCAATACGCGGATTTTAGCGGGACTTAGCACAGATACGCACTATTTT
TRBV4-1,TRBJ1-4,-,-,CANSQEEVKLFF,TGCGCCAACAGCCAAGAAGAAGTGAAACTGTTTTTT
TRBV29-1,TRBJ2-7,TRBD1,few,CSVTTGASPYEQYF,TGCAGCGTTACAACAGGGGCCAGCCCTTACGAGCAGTACTTC
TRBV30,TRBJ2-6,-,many,CAWSPQVFSGANVLTF,TGTGCCTGGAGTCCGCAGGTCTTCTCTGGGGCCAACGTCCTGACTTTC
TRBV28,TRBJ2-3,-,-,CASSLAGPATNKQYF,TGTGCCAGCAGTTTGGCGGGACCAGCCACAAATAAGCAGTATTTT
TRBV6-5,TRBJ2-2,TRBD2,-,CTSRLAGGEKTGELFF,TGTACCAGCAGACTAGCGGGAGGGGAGAAAACCGGAGAGCTGTTTTTT
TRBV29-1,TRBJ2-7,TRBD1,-,CSVEVHQTGVYYEQYF,TGCAGCGTTGAAGTTCATCAGACAGGGGTGTACTACGAGCAGTACTTC
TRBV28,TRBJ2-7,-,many,CAGFYEQYF,TGTGCCGGGTTCTACGAGCAGTACTTC
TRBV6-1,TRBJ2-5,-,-,CASNEGADLETQYF,TGTGCCAGCAATGAAGGTGCAGATCTGGAGACCCAGTACTTC
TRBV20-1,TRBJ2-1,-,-,CSAGLVEQFF,TGCAGTGCCGGTCTTGTTGAGCAGTTCTTC
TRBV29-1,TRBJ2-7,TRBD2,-,CSVLAESSYELYF,TGCAGCGTTCTAGCGGAGAGCTCCTACGAGCTGTATTTC
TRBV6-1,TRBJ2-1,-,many,CASSAVSEAYNEQFF,TGTGCCAGCAGCGCTGTCTCCGAGGCTTACAATGAGCAGTTCTTC
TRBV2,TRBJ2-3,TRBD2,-,CASQDRSAGGLRKYF,TGTGCCAGCCAAGATCGATCAGCGGGAGGATTACGCAAGTATTTT
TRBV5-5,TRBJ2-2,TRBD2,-,CASSKLAENTGELFF,TGTGCCAGCAGTAAGCTAGCGGAGAACACCGGGGAGCTGTTTTTT
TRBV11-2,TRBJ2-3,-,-,CATSPDSPSDTQYF,TGTGCCACCAGCCCAGACTCCCCGTCGGATACGCAGTATTTT
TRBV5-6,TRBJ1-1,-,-,CASIGGDGMNTEAFF,TGTGCCAGTATCGGAGGGGACGGAATGAACACTGAAGCTTTCTTT
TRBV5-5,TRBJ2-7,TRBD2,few,CASSSPGGVDSYEQYF,TGTGCCAGCAGTAGCCCCGGGGGGGTCGATTCCTACGAGCAGTACTTC
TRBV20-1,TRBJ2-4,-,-,CSARSGLAKNIQYF,TGCAGTGCTAGAAGTGGACTAGCCAAAAACATTCAGTACTTC
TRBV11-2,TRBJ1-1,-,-,CASSLGYIEAFF,TGTGCCAGTAGCTTAGGGTACATAGAAGCTTTCTTT
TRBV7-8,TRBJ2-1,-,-,CASSPGSADNNEQFF,TGTGCCAGCAGCCCAGGATCAGCGGATAACAATGAGCAGTTCTTC
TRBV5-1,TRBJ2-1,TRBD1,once,CASSPTGTVNSEQFF,TGCGCCAGCAGCCCCACTGGGACAGTAAACAGTGAGCAGTTCTTC